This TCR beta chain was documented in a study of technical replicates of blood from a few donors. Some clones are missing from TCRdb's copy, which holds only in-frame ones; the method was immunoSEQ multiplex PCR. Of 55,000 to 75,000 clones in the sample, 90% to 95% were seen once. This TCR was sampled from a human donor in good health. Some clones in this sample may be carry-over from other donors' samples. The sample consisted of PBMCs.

CDR3 region: CASSVEGLGQPQHF. The CDR3 DNA follows: TGTGCCAGCAGCGTCGAAGGACTGGGGCAGCCCCAGCATTTT. V is TRBV2 and J is TRBJ1-5; D call uncertain. V was clipped by 6 bases and J by 7 bases, with 16 bases between them. From germline, CDR1 is SNHLY and CDR2 FYNNEI. The CDR3 has 14 residues.